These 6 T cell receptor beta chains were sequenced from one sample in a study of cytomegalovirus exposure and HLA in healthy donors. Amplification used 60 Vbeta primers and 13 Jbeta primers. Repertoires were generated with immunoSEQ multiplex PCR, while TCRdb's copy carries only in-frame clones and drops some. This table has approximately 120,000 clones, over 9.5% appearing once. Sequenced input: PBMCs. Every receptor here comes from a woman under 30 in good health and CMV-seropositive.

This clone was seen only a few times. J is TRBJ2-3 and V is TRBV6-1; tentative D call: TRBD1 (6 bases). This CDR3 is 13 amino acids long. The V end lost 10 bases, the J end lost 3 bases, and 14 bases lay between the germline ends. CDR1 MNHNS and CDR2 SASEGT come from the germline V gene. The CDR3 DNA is TGTGCCACCGAACGGGACACTACAGATACGCAGTATTTT. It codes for CATERDTTDTQYF.

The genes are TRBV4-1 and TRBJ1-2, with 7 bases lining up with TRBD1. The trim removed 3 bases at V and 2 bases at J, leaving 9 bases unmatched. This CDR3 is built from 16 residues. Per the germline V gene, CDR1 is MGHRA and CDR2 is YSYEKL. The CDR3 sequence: CASSHPGDRSNYGYTF. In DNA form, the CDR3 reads TGCGCCAGCAGCCATCCCGGGGACAGATCGAACTATGGCTACACCTTC.

Here the CDR3 reads CASSGGGAGAYNEQFF. CDR3 nucleotide sequence: TGTGCCAGCAGCGGTGGAGGAGCTGGAGCCTACAATGAGCAGTTCTTC. This sequence joins TRBV9 and TRBJ2-1; a possible D gene is TRBD2 (5 bases). Germline V CDR1 and CDR2: SGDLS, YYNGEE. Trimming shortened V by 3 bases and J by 2 bases, and 15 bases separated the two germline ends. This CDR3 is 16 amino acids long. Using reference TRBV9 and TRBJ2-1 for the parts outside the CDR3, the full variable domain is DSGVTQTPKHLITATGQRVTLRCSPRSGDLSVYWYQQSLDQGLQFLIQYYNGEERAKGNILERFSAQQFPDLHSELNLSSLELGDSALYFCASSGGGAGAYNEQFFGPGTRLTVL.

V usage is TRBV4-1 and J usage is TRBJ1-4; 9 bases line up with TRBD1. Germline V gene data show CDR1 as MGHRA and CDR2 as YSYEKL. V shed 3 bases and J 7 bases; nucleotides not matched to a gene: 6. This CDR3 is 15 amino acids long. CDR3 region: CASSQPNRGPEKLFF. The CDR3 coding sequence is TGCGCCAGCAGCCAGCCCAACAGGGGGCCTGAAAAACTGTTTTTT.

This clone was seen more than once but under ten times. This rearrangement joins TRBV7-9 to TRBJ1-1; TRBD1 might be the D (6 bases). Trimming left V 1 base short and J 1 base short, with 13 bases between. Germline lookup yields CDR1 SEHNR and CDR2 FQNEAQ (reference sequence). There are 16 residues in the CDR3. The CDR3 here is CASSLDVWGQNTEAFF. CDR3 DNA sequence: TGTGCCAGCAGCTTAGACGTTTGGGGGCAGAACACTGAAGCTTTCTTT. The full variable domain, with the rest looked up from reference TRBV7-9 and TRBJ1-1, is DTGVSQNPRHKITKRGQNVTFRCDPISEHNRLYWYRQTLGQGPEFLTYFQNEAQLEKSRLLSDRFSAERPKGSFSTLEIQRTEQGDSAMYLCASSLDVWGQNTEAFFGQGTRLTVV.

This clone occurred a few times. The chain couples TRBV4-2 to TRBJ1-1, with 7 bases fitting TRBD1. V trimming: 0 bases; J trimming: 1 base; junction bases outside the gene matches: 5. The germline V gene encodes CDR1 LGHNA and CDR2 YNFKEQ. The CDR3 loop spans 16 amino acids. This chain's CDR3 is CASSQDHTGENTEAFF. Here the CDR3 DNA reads TGTGCCAGCAGCCAAGACCACACAGGGGAGAACACTGAAGCTTTCTTT.